The 16 T cell receptor beta chains presented below share a single source sample, sequenced in a study of cytomegalovirus exposure and HLA in healthy donors. PCR used 60 Vbeta primers and 13 Jbeta primers. Profiled with immunoSEQ multiplex PCR; TCRdb holds only in-frame clones, not every one. The sample includes about 180,000 clones, around 80% of them seen just once. The sample consisted of PBMCs. Receptors originate from a male donor in good health and CMV-seronegative.

In DNA form, the CDR3 reads TGTGCCAGCAGCTTACTGCGGGATACGCAGTATTTT. It encodes CASSLLRDTQYF. The J gene is TRBJ2-3, the V gene TRBV7-2; unclear D gene. The V gene's germline CDR1 is SGHTA and CDR2 FQGNSA. The germline V and J ends were trimmed by 2 bases and 6 bases, with 6 bases remaining between them. The CDR3 sequence is 12 residues long.

This chain links TRBV28 with TRBJ2-5; 12 bases line up with TRBD2. The V gene's germline CDR1 is MDHEN and CDR2 SYDVKM. CDR3 size: 18 residues. V lost 2 bases, J lost 7 bases, and 14 bases stayed unmatched. The CDR3 nucleotides are TGTGCCAGCAGTTTACGCCCTTTGGGGACTAGCGGGCTGTCGACCCAGTACTTC. It encodes CASSLRPLGTSGLSTQYF.

The genes are TRBV30 and TRBJ2-2, with TRBD1 identical over 8 bases. Germline loops: CDR1 GTSNPN, CDR2 SVGIG (reference sequence). The CDR3 spans 20 residues. V lost 5 bases to trimming and J lost 4 bases; unmatched junction nucleotides: 24. The CDR3, as DNA: TGTGCCTGGGGTCGTGACAGGGGTGCCGGTGGCTCACTAGGCACCGGGGAGCTGTTTTTT. Translating gives CAWGRDRGAGGSLGTGELFF.

This clone was seen only once. The chain is built from TRBV29-1 and TRBJ1-2; 7 nucleotides agree with TRBD1. The CDR3 runs 14 residues. After removal of 0 bases from V and 6 bases from J, the junction contained 7 bases not matched to a gene. Germline V CDR1 and CDR2: SQVTM, ANQGSEA. CDR3 nucleotides: TGCAGCGTTGAAGATTGGACAGGAGGGGATGGCTACACCTTC. Its protein is CSVEDWTGGDGYTF.

The rearrangement joins TRBV25-1 to TRBJ2-5; 9 bases line up with TRBD1. The CDR3 contains 14 residues. In germline, CDR1 is MGHDK, CDR2 SYGVNS. Trimming took 1 base from V and 4 from J; bases not matched to a gene: 1. CDR3 loop: CASSEWGQGETQYF. CDR3 sequence (DNA): TGTGCCAGCAGTGAATGGGGACAGGGAGAGACCCAGTACTTC.

Comments on this clone: The sample contains more than one DNA sequence encoding this CDR3. This chain links TRBV9 with TRBJ2-7, with TRBD2 matching 11 bases. The CDR3 totals 15 residues. The germline V gene encodes CDR1 SGDLS and CDR2 YYNGEE. With 4 bases clipped from V and 2 bases from J, the junction kept 5 bases outside the gene matches. Here the CDR3 reads CASSPGTSGTYEQYF. Written as DNA, the CDR3 is TGTGCCAGCAGCCCTGGGACTAGCGGAACCTACGAGCAGTACTTC.

V usage is TRBV12-2 and J usage is TRBJ2-7; the table names TRBD2, a call not compared with the DNA. TRBV12-2 is marked as a pseudogene. The CDR3 totals 17 residues. The CDR3: CASRCPFMTGGPYEQYF. The CDR3 DNA is TGTGCAAGTCGCTGTCCCTTCATGACGGGAGGGCCTTACGAGCAGTACTTC.

The rearrangement links TRBV18 to TRBJ2-2, with D tentatively TRBD2 (6 bases). The germline gives CDR1 KGHSH, CDR2 LQKENI. Deletions cut 4 bases from V and 3 bases from J, with 6 bases between. The CDR3 has 13 residues. The CDR3 here is CASSRGDTGELFF. The CDR3 region has the DNA TGTGCCAGCTCACGGGGGGACACCGGGGAGCTGTTTTTT.

This sequence joins TRBV7-2 and TRBJ2-3; possible D gene TRBD2, 5 bases. The CDR3 length is 15 residues. V was trimmed by 7 bases and J by 4 bases, leaving 18 bases between them. CDR1 is SGHTA and CDR2 is FQGNSA in the germline V gene. CDR3 nucleotides: TGTGCCAGCACTCGGGATCGGCGTCGCGCAGATACGCAGTATTTT. Its translation is CASTRDRRRADTQYF.

This clone was detected a few times. This chain links TRBV6-5 with TRBJ1-4; no definite D call. In germline, CDR1 is MNHEY, CDR2 SVGAGI. The CDR3 extends over 15 amino acids. V gave up 0 bases and J gave up 4 bases, with 9 bases separating them. Written as DNA, the CDR3 is TGTGCCAGCAGTTACTCCGCCCGGGGTAATGAAAAACTGTTTTTT. Amino acid sequence: CASSYSARGNEKLFF.

The V and J genes are TRBV7-9 and TRBJ1-2, with 7 positions matching TRBD1. This CDR3 has 15 residues. V trimming: 6 bases; J trimming: 3 bases; junction bases outside the gene matches: 10. Germline V gene sequence: CDR1 SEHNR, CDR2 FQNEAQ (reference sequence). The chain's CDR3 is CASSWSTGEDYGYTF. The CDR3 DNA reads as TGTGCCAGCAGTTGGAGCACAGGGGAAGACTATGGCTACACCTTC.

The rearrangement links TRBV30 to TRBJ1-1, with D unclear. V shed 3 bases and J shed 0 bases, with 17 bases lying between them. The V gene's germline CDR1 is GTSNPN and CDR2 SVGIG (reference sequence). This CDR3 is built from 16 residues. As DNA, the CDR3 is TGTGCCTGGAGAGGGCTAAGCGGTGGGCTGAACACTGAAGCTTTCTTT. Translation gives CAWRGLSGGLNTEAFF.

This chain uses TRBV28 with TRBJ2-5, with 8 bases aligning to TRBD2. From germline, CDR1 is MDHEN and CDR2 SYDVKM. Trimming removed 6 bases from V and 7 bases from J; junction bases left unmatched: 10. The length of the CDR3 is 14 residues. This CDR3 reads CASRSGGRYGTQYF. DNA for the CDR3: TGTGCCAGCAGATCGGGGGGGAGGTATGGGACCCAGTACTTC. Supplemented by reference TRBV28 and TRBJ2-5, the full variable domain reads DVKVTQSSRYLVKRTGEKVFLECVQDMDHENMFWYRQDPGLGLRLIYFSYDVKMKEKGDIPEGYSVSREKKERFSLILESASTNQTSMYLCASRSGGRYGTQYFGPGTRLLVL.

V gene TRBV2 combines with J gene TRBJ1-2, with TRBD1 as a possible D gene (6 bases). The V and J ends lost 7 bases and 4 bases respectively, with 16 bases between them. The germline V gene has CDR1 SNHLY and CDR2 FYNNEI. The length of the CDR3 is 14 residues. CDR3 nucleotide sequence: TGTGCCAGCACCGATCCGGGACACCGCTATGGCTACACCTTC. Translation: CASTDPGHRYGYTF.

This clone occurred a few times. V gene TRBV10-3 combines with J gene TRBJ1-1, with D uncertain. Trimming stripped 2 bases from V and 3 bases from J, with 4 bases between. In germline, CDR1 is ENHRY, CDR2 SYGVKD. This CDR3 has 12 amino acids. CDR3 in DNA: TGTGCCATCAGTGAGCCGGACACTGAAGCTTTCTTT. Residues: CAISEPDTEAFF.

The chain carries TRBV6-1 and TRBJ2-5, with D possibly TRBD1 on 6 matching bases. CDR3 length: 15 amino acids. Deletions cut 8 bases from V and 2 bases from J, with 18 bases between. CDR1 MNHNS and CDR2 SASEGT come from the germline V gene. The CDR3 DNA sequence: TGTGCCAGCGGATTACGAGGGACACTTCAAGAGACCCAGTACTTC. This sequence encodes CASGLRGTLQETQYF.